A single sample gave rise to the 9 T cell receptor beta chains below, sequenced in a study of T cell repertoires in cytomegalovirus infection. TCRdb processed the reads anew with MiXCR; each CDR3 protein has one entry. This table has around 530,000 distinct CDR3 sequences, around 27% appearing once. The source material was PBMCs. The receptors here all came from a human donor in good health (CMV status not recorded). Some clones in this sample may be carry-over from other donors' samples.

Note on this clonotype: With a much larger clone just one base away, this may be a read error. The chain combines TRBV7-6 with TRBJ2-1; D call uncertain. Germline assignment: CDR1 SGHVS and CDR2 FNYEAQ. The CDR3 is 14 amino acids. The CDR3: CASSLAYISNEQSF. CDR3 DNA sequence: TGTGCCAGCTCCCTGGCCTATATTTCCAATGAGCAGTCCTTC.

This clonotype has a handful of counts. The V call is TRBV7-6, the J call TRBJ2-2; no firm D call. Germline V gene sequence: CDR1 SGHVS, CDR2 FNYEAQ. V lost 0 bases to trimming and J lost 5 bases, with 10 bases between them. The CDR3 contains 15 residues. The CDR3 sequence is CASSLAETLTGELFF. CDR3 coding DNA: TGTGCCAGCAGCTTAGCGGAGACTTTGACCGGGGAGCTGTTTTTT.

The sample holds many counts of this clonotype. CDR3 nucleotides: TGTGCCAGCAGCTCGCAGGGCGTTGAAGCTTTCTTT. This sequence encodes CASSSQGVEAFF. The chain carries TRBV7-2 and TRBJ1-1; D may be TRBD1 (5 bases). CDR3 length: 12 amino acids. Germline assignment: CDR1 SGHTA and CDR2 FQGNSA. V lost 4 bases, J lost 7 bases, and 10 bases lay in between.

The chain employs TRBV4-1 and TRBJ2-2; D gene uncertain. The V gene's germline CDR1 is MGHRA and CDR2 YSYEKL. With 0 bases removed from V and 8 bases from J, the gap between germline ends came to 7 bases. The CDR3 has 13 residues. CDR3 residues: CASSQEGSGELFF. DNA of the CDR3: TGCGCCAGCAGCCAAGAGGGCTCTGGGGAGCTGTTTTTT.

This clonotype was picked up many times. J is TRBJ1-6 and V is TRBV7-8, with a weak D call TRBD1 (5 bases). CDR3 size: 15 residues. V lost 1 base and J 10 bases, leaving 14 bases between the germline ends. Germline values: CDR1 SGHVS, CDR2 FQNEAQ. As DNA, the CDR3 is TGTGCCAGCAGCTTAGGAGACAGCGGTACCTCACCCCTCCACTTT. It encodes CASSLGDSGTSPLHF.

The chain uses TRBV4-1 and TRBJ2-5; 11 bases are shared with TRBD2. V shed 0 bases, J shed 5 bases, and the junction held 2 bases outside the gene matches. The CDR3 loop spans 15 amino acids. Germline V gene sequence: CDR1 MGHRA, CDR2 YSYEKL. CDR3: CASSQELAGAETQYF. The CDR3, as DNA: TGCGCCAGCAGCCAAGAACTAGCGGGAGCGGAGACCCAGTACTTC.

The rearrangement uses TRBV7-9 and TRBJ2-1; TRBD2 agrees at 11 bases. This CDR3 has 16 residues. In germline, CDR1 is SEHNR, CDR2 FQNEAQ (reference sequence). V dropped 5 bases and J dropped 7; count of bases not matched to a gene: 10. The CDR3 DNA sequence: TGTGCCAGCAGCCCCTCTATAGCGGGAGGGCGGAATGAGCAGTTCTTC. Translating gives CASSPSIAGGRNEQFF.

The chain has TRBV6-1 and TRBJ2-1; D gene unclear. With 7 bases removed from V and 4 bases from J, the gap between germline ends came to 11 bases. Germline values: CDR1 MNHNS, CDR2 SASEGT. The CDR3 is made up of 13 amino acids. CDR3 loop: CASTPRGYNEQFF. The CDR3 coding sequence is TGTGCCAGCACCCCACGCGGTTACAATGAGCAGTTCTTC.

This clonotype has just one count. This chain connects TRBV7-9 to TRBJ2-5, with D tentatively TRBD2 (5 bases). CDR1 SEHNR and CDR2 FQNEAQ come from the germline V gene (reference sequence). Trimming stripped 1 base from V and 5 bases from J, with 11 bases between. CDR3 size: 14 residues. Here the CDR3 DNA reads TGTGCCAGCAGCTTAGGGTTCGGGATGGAGACCCAGTACTTC. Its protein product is CASSLGFGMETQYF.